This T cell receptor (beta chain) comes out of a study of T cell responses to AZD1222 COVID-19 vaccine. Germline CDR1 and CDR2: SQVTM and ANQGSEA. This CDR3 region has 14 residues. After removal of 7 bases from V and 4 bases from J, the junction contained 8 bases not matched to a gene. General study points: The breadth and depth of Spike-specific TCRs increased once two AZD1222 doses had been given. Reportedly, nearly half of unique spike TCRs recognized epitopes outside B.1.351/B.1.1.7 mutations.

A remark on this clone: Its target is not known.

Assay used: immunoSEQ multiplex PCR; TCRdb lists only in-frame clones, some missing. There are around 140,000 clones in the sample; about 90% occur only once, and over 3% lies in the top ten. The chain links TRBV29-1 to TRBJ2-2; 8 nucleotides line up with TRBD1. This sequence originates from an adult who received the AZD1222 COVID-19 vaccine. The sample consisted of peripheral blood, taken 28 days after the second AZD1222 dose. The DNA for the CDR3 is TGCAGCGCTAAAGACAGGGGCGGCACCGGGGAGCTGTTTTTT. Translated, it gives CSAKDRGGTGELFF.